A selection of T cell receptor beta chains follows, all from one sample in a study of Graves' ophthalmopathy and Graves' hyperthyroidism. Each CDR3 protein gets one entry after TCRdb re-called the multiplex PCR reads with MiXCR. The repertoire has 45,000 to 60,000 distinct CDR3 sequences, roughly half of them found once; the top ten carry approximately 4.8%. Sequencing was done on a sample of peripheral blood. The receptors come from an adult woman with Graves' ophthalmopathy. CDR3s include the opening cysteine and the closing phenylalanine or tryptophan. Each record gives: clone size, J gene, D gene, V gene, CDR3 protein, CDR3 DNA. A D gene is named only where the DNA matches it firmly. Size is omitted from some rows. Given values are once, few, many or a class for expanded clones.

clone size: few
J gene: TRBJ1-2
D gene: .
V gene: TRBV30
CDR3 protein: CAWNPLGDRANYGYTF
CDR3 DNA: TGTGCCTGGAACCCTTTGGGGGACCGGGCTAACTATGGCTACACCTTC

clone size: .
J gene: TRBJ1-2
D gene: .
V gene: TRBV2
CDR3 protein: CASSTLNYGYTF
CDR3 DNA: TGTGCCAGCAGTACTTTAAACTATGGCTACACCTTC

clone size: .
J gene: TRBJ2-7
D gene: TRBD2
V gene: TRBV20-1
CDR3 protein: CSANPGTSSPYEQYF
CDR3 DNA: TGCAGTGCTAACCCCGGGACTAGCAGCCCCTACGAGCAGTACTTC

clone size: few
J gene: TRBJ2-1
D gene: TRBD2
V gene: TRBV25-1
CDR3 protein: CASSPQSPSSGGYNEQFF
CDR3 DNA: TGTGCCAGCAGTCCCCAATCCCCGTCTAGCGGGGGATACAATGAGCAGTTCTTC

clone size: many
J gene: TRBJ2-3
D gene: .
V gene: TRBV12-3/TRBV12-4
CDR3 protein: CASRPGTSDTQYF
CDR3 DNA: TGTGCCAGCAGACCGGGGACTTCCGATACGCAGTATTTT

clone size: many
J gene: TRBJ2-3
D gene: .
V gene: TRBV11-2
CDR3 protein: CASSITTNTDTQYF
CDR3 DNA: TGTGCCAGCAGCATCACTACCAACACAGATACGCAGTATTTT

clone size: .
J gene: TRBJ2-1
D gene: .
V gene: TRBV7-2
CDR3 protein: CASSLGLTSNEQFF
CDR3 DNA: TGTGCCAGCAGCTTAGGACTAACTAGCAATGAGCAGTTCTTC

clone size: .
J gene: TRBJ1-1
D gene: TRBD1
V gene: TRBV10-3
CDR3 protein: CAITATGRTEAFF
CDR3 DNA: TGTGCCATCACCGCGACAGGGAGGACTGAAGCTTTCTTT

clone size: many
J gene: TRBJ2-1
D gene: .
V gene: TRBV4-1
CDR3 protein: CASSQDRYRLNEQFF
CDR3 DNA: TGCGCCAGCAGCCAAGATAGGTACCGGTTGAATGAGCAGTTCTTC

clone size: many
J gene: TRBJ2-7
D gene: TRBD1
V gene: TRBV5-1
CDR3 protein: CARGARTGKYEQYF
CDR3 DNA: TGCGCCAGAGGGGCCAGGACAGGGAAATACGAGCAGTACTTC

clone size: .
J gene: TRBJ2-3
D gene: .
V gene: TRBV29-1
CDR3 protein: CSVEGGGITDTQYF
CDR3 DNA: TGCAGCGTTGAAGGGGGCGGGATCACAGATACGCAGTATTTT